The 5 T cell receptor beta chains listed next were all sequenced from one sample in a study of cytomegalovirus exposure and HLA in healthy donors. Primers: 60 Vbeta forward and 13 Jbeta reverse. TCRdb keeps only in-frame clones here, not all; method: immunoSEQ multiplex PCR. The sample table sets out 120,000 to 150,000 clones. The specimen sequenced was PBMCs. The receptors originated from a woman aged 18 to 35 in good health and CMV-seronegative.

The CDR3, as DNA: TGTGCCAGCAGCGGGCCGGGACAGCTTACCTCTGGAAACACCATATATTTT. Translation gives CASSGPGQLTSGNTIYF. The chain combines TRBV2 with TRBJ1-3, with TRBD1 identical over 7 bases. The trim removed 6 bases at V and 0 bases at J, leaving 11 bases unmatched. This CDR3 comprises 17 residues. Germline CDR1 SNHLY, CDR2 FYNNEI.

This CDR3 is CASSQDRGTSNSPLHF. The CDR3 nucleotides are TGCGCCAGCAGCCAAGATCGGGGGACCTCAAATTCACCCCTCCACTTT. V and J are TRBV4-1 and TRBJ1-6; the D gene is possibly TRBD1 (5 bases). The V end was cut by 0 bases, the J end by 7 bases, with 13 bases between. This CDR3 region has 16 residues. In germline, CDR1 is MGHRA, CDR2 YSYEKL.

The rearrangement links TRBV11-2 to TRBJ2-7; the match to TRBD1 covers 8 bases. Trimming cost V 5 bases and J 4 bases; bases outside gene matches: 10. This CDR3 contains 15 residues. Germline V gene lookup returns CDR1 SGHAT and CDR2 FQNNGV. The CDR3, as DNA: TGTGCCAGCAGCACTAGTCCGACAGGGGCGTACGAGCAGTACGTC. This codes for CASSTSPTGAYEQYV.

J is TRBJ2-5 and V is TRBV6-5; 8 positions match TRBD2. The J call may not be correct, given that the DNA end is closer to TRBJ2-7. This CDR3 region has 15 residues. Germline CDR1 and CDR2: MNHEY and SVGAGI. DNA for the CDR3: TGTGCCAGCGGAAGCATCGGGGGGGGATCCTACGAGCAGTACTTC. This translates into CASGSIGGGSYEQYF.

The chain employs TRBV7-7 and TRBJ2-5, with 8 bases that match TRBD2. The V and J ends lost 3 bases and 3 bases, in that order; junction bases with no gene match: 3. Looked up from germline, CDR1 is SSHAT and CDR2 is FNYEAQ (reference sequence). CDR3 length: 14 residues. CDR3 nucleotide sequence: TGTGCCAGCAGCTTTAGCGGGATAGAAGAGACCCAGTACTTC. Protein: CASSFSGIEETQYF.